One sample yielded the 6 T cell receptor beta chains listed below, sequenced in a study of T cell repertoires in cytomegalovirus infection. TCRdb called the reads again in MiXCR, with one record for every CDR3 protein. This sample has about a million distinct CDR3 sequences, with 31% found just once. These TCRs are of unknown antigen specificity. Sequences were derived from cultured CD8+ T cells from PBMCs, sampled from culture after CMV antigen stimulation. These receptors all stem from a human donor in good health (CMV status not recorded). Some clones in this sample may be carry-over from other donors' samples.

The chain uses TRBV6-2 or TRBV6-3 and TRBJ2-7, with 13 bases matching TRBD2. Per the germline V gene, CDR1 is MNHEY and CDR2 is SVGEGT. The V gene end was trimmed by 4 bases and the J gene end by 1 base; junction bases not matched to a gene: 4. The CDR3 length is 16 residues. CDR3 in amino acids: CASSSETSGGSYEQYV. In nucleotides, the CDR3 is TGTGCCAGCAGTTCCGAGACTAGCGGGGGGTCCTACGAGCAGTACGTC.

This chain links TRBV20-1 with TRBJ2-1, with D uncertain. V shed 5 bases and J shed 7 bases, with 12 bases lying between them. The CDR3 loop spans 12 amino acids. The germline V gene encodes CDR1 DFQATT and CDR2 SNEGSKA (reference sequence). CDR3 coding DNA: TGCAGTGCTCGAGGTAGTCATAATGAGCAGTTCTTC. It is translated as CSARGSHNEQFF.

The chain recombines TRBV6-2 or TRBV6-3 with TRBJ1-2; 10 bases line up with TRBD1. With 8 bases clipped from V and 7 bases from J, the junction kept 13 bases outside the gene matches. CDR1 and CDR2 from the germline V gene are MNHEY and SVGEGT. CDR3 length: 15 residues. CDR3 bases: TGTGCCAGCTGGATCCAGACAGGGGGCCCGAGTGGCTACACCTTC. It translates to CASWIQTGGPSGYTF.

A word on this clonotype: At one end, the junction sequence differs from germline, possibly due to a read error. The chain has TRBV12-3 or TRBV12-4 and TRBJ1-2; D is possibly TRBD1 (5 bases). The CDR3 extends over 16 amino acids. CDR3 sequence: CVSSYPGLEGIYGYTF. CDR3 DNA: TGTGTCAGCAGTTACCCGGGCTTAGAGGGGATATATGGCTACACCTTC.

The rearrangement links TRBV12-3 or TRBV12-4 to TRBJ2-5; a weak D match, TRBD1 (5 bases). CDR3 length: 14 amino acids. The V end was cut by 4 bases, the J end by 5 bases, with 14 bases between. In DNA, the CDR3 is TGTGCCAGCAGTTCCCGGACATTTGGCGAGACCCAGTACTTC. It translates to CASSSRTFGETQYF.

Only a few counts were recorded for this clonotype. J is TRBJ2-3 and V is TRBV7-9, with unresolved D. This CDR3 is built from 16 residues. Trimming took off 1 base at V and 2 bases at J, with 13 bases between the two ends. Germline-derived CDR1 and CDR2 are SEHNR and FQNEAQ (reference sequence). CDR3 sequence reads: CASSLGWTADTDTQYF. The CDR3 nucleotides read TGTGCCAGCAGCTTAGGATGGACCGCTGACACAGATACGCAGTATTTT.